The clone carrying this T cell receptor (beta chain) was counted between two and nine times. Its target is unknown. The data were taken from a study of regulatory T cells in long-lasting Graves disease. About the research overall: The antithyroid drugs taken by newly diagnosed Graves' patients had been used for under 3 months. General study findings and limits: Persistent-disease Graves' patients showed less TCR diversity than new cases.

Time point described: newly diagnosed GD, antithyroid drugs for less than 3 months. The TCR library was made from RNA that had been extracted from PBMCs in TRIzol. Libraries of TCR beta came from iRepertoire HTBI primers plus Arm-PCR of CDR3 regions. TCRdb passed the multiplex PCR reads through MiXCR, listing each CDR3 protein once. Of 400,000 to 550,000 distinct CDR3 sequences listed, 16% are singletons. The CDR3 sequence is 15 residues long. V was pared by 5 bases and J by 7 bases, with 9 bases of the junction left unmatched. CDR1 is SQVTM, CDR2 ANQGSEA, per germline. The same sample was also studied in work on T cells in Graves' hyperthyroidism and ophthalmopathy. From that study: Stability of Graves' hyperthyroidism was defined as absent ophthalmopathy progression within 18 months.

This TCR was sampled from a woman aged 18-29 years with Graves disease. The chain couples TRBV29-1 to TRBJ2-1; 12 bases line up with TRBD2. The material sequenced was peripheral blood mononuclear cells (PBMCs), taken at new diagnosis, from a patient treated with antithyroid drugs. The CDR3 DNA reads as TGCAGCGTTCGTCCGACTAGCGGGAGAGTAAATGAGCAGTTCTTC. Protein: CSVRPTSGRVNEQFF.